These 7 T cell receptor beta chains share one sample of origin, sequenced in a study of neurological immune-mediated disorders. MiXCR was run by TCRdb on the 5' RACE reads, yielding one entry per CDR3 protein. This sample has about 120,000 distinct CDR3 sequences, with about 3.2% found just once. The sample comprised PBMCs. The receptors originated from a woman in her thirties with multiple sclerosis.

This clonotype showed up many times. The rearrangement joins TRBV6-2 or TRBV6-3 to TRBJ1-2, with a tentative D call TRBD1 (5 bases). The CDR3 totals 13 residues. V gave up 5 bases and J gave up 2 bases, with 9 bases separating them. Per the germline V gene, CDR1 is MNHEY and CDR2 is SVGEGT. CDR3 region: CASSKQVNYGYTF. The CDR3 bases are TGTGCCAGCAGTAAACAGGTGAACTATGGCTACACCTTC.

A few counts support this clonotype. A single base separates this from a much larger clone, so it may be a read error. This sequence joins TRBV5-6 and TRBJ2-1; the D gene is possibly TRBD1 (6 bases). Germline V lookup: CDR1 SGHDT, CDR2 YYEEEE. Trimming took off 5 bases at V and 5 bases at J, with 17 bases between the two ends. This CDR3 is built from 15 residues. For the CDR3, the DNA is TGTGCCAGCAGACCCAAAGGGGGATCGGACAATGAGCAGTTCTTC. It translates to CASRPKGGSDNEQFF.

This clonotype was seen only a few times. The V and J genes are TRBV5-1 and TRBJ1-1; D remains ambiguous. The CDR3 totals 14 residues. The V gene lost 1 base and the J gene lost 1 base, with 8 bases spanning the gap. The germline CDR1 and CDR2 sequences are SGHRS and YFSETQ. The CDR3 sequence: CASSLFPPNTEAFF. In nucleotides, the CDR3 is TGCGCCAGCAGCTTGTTCCCTCCGAACACTGAAGCTTTCTTT.

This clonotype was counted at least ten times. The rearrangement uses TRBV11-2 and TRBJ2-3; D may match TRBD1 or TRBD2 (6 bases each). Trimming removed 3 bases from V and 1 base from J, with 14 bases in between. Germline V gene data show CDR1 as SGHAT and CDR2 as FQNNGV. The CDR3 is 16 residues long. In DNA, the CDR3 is TGTGCCAGCAGCTTGCTGATCGGGGGCCGCACAGATACGCAGTATTTT. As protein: CASSLLIGGRTDTQYF.

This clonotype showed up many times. This chain's CDR3 is CASSLEGPNYSPLHF. The CDR3 DNA is TGTGCCAGCAGCTTAGAGGGACCCAATTATTCACCCCTCCACTTT. V gene TRBV7-2 combines with J gene TRBJ1-6; D is perhaps TRBD1 (5 bases). The length of the CDR3 is 15 residues. The germline V gene encodes CDR1 SGHTA and CDR2 FQGNSA. Trimming shortened V by 1 base and J by 8 bases, and 12 bases separated the two germline ends.

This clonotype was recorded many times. The CDR3: CASSQDLRVAEAFF. CDR3 in DNA: TGTGCCAGCAGCCAAGATCTCCGGGTCGCTGAAGCTTTCTTT. The chain joins TRBV3-1 to TRBJ1-1; unclear D gene. The germline CDR1 and CDR2 sequences are LGHDT and YNNKEL (reference sequence). The ends were cut back, 0 bases at V and 6 bases at J, with 11 bases in the middle. This CDR3 is 14 amino acids long.

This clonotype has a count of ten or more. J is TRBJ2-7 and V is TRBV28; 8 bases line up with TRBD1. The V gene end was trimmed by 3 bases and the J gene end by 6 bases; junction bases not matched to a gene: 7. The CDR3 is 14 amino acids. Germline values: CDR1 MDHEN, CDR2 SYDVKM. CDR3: CASSLTGTGGEQYF. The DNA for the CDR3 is TGTGCCAGCAGTTTGACCGGGACAGGTGGCGAGCAGTACTTC.